This T cell receptor beta chain was found in a study of technical replicates of blood from a handful of donors. This CDR3 has 16 amino acids. V was shortened by 4 bases and J by 6 bases, with 20 bases between the two germline ends. Per the germline V gene, CDR1 is LGHNT and CDR2 is FRNRAP. This table comes from immunoSEQ multiplex PCR, and its TCRdb copy is limited to in-frame clones, with some not included. The sample contains about 56,000 clones, about 93% of which appear only once. Sequencing was done on a sample of PBMCs. This receptor was taken from a human donor in good health. Some clones in this sample may be carry-over from other donors' samples. This rearrangement joins TRBV12-5 to TRBJ2-3, with D possibly being TRBD2 (5 bases). CDR3 sequence reads: CASGSSLIERRDTQYF. CDR3 bases: TGTGCTAGTGGTTCTAGCCTCATAGAAAGGAGGGATACGCAGTATTTT.